The 11 T cell receptor beta chains given below trace back to one sample, sequenced in a study of cytomegalovirus exposure and HLA in healthy donors. PCR used 60 Vbeta primers and 13 Jbeta primers. Only in-frame clones appear in the TCRdb table, and some are missing; sequencing was by immunoSEQ multiplex PCR. The sample has 120,000 or so clones; less than 85% are singletons. Specimen: PBMCs. The receptors here all came from a man younger than 45 in good health and CMV-seropositive.

The V and J genes are TRBV29-1 and TRBJ2-7; D gene ambiguous. Germline V CDR1 and CDR2: SQVTM, ANQGSEA. The CDR3 has 12 residues. The V and J ends lost 8 bases and 4 bases respectively, with 15 bases between them. CDR3 bases: TGCAGCCCCCGAACTATTATTTACGAGCAGTACTTC. Translating gives CSPRTIIYEQYF.

The chain couples TRBV6-4 to TRBJ2-1; 10 bases line up with TRBD2. V was clipped by 2 bases and J by 11 bases; unmatched bases: 9. Germline CDR1 and CDR2: MRHNA and SNTAGT. The length of the CDR3 is 15 residues. CDR3 coding DNA: TGTGCCAGCAGTGACCGTAATCTAGCGGGGGTACAGCAGTTCTTC. Translating it yields CASSDRNLAGVQQFF.

J is TRBJ2-2 and V is TRBV13, with 8 bases lining up with TRBD2. The CDR3 contains 17 residues. From germline, CDR1 is PRHDT and CDR2 FYEKMQ (reference sequence). The trim removed 5 bases at V and 4 bases at J, leaving 12 bases unmatched. Here the CDR3 DNA reads TGTGCCAGCAGCCAACACGCCGGGACTAGTGTCACCGGGGAGCTGTTTTTT. Its protein is CASSQHAGTSVTGELFF.

This clone was counted once. This chain links TRBV5-6 with TRBJ2-6; TRBD1 matches at 8 bases. Germline V gene data show CDR1 as SGHDT and CDR2 as YYEEEE. Trimming cost V 0 bases and J 3 bases; bases outside gene matches: 2. This CDR3 spans 16 amino acids. The CDR3 sequence: CASSLAQGGGANVLTF. The CDR3 DNA is TGTGCCAGCAGCTTGGCACAGGGGGGTGGGGCCAACGTCCTGACTTTC.

CDR3 coding DNA: TGCGCCAGCAGTGATCGCCAGGGGCCGGGGACCCAGTACTTC. This gives the protein CASSDRQGPGTQYF. This chain connects TRBV10-1 to TRBJ2-5, with D perhaps TRBD1 (6 bases). This CDR3 has 14 amino acids. CDR1 is WNHNN and CDR2 is SYGVQD in the germline V gene (reference sequence). V was trimmed by 3 bases and J by 7 bases, leaving 15 bases between them.

The chain recombines TRBV9 with TRBJ2-2, with 8 bases aligning to TRBD1. Losses at the gene ends were 4 bases for V and 8 bases for J; bases not matched to a gene: 13. The germline CDR1 and CDR2 sequences are SGDLS and YYNGEE. There are 16 residues in the CDR3. This CDR3 is CASSPRGQGASGELFF. The CDR3 nucleotides read TGTGCCAGCAGCCCCCGCGGCCAGGGGGCCTCGGGGGAGCTGTTTTTT. Together with reference TRBV9 and TRBJ2-2, the CDR3 gives the full variable domain: DSGVTQTPKHLITATGQRVTLRCSPRSGDLSVYWYQQSLDQGLQFLIQYYNGEERAKGNILERFSAQQFPDLHSELNLSSLELGDSALYFCASSPRGQGASGELFFGEGSRLTVL.

This sequence joins TRBV4-1 and TRBJ2-5; 11 bases align to TRBD1. CDR1 is MGHRA, CDR2 YSYEKL, per germline. With V trimmed by 3 bases and J by 4 bases, 4 bases remained unmatched. The CDR3 spans 15 residues. CDR3 bases: TGCGCCAGCAGCCATTCCGGGACAGGGGGAGAGACCCAGTACTTC. Translated: CASSHSGTGGETQYF.

This clone was recorded only once. The same CDR3 is also encoded by other DNA sequences in this sample. The chain employs TRBV5-1 and TRBJ2-1; D remains unclear. Trimming left V 0 bases short and J 7 bases short, with 2 bases between. CDR3 length: 11 residues. Germline V gene sequence: CDR1 SGHRS, CDR2 YFSETQ. This chain's CDR3 is CASSLANEQFF. CDR3 DNA sequence: TGCGCCAGCAGCTTGGCAAATGAGCAGTTCTTC.

This chain joins TRBV4-1 and TRBJ2-7; D not certain. Trimming left V 0 bases short and J 6 bases short, with 12 bases between. From germline, CDR1 is MGHRA and CDR2 YSYEKL. CDR3 length: 14 amino acids. The CDR3 DNA follows: TGCGCCAGCAGCCAAGATCCCATCTTAGCCGAGCAGTACTTC. This encodes CASSQDPILAEQYF.

On this clone itself: Different DNA sequences within this sample yield the same CDR3. The chain couples TRBV9 to TRBJ1-3; D is unclear. This CDR3 has 19 amino acids. Trimming pared 4 bases from V and 3 bases from J, leaving 26 bases between. Germline V gene lookup returns CDR1 SGDLS and CDR2 YYNGEE. The CDR3 region has the DNA TGTGCCAGCAGCCACAATCTAAAGGAGCAACACGGACTTGGAAACACCATATATTTT. Translated, it gives CASSHNLKEQHGLGNTIYF.

The chain is built from TRBV28 and TRBJ1-6; D gene ambiguous. V dropped 6 bases and J dropped 9 bases, with 21 bases sitting between them. Germline assignment: CDR1 MDHEN and CDR2 SYDVKM. The CDR3 loop spans 16 amino acids. DNA for the CDR3: TGTGCCAGCAGCTCCCCGAACTCTCGGTCCTCTTCACCCCTCCACTTT. Translating it yields CASSSPNSRSSSPLHF.